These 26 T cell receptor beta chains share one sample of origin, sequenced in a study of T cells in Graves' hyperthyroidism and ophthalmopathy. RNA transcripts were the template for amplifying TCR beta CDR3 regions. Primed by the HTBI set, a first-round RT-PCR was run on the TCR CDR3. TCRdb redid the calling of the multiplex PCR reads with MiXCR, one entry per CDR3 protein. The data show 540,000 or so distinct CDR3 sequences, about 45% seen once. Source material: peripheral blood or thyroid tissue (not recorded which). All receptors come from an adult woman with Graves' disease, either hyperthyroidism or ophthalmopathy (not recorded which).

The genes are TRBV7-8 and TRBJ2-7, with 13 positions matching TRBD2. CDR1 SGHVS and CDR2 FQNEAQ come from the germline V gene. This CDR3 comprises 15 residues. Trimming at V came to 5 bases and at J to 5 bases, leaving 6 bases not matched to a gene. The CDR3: CASSRTSGRGHEQYF. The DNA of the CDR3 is TGTGCCAGCAGCAGAACTAGCGGGAGGGGCCACGAGCAGTACTTC.

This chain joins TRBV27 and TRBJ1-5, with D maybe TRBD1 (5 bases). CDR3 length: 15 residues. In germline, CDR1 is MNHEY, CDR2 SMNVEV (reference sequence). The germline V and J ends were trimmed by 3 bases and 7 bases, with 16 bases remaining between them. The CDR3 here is CASSFRGTWLQPQHF. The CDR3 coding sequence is TGTGCCAGCAGTTTTCGGGGGACTTGGTTACAGCCCCAGCATTTT.

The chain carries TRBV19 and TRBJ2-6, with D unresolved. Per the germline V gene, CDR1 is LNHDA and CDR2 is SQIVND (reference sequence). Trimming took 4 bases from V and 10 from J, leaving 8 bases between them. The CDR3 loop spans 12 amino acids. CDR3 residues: CASSTVANVLTF. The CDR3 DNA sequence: TGTGCCAGTAGTACCGTGGCAAACGTCCTGACTTTC.

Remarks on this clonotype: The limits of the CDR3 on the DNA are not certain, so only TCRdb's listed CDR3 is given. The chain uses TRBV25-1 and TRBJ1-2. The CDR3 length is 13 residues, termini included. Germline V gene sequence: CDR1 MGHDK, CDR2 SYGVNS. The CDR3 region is CACSARTSYGYTF.

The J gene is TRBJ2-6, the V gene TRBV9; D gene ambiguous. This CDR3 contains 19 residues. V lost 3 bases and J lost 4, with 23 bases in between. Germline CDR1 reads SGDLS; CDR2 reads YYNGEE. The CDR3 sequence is CASSGSPAGYFSGANVLTF. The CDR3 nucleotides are TGTGCCAGCAGCGGATCCCCAGCCGGGTACTTCTCCGGGGCCAACGTCCTGACTTTC.

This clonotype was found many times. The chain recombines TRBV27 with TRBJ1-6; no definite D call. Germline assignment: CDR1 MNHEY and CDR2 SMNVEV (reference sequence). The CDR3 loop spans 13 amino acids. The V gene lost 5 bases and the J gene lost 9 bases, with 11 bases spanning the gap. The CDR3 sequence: CASSSGWGSPLHF. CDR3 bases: TGTGCCAGCAGTAGTGGGTGGGGTTCACCCCTCCACTTT.

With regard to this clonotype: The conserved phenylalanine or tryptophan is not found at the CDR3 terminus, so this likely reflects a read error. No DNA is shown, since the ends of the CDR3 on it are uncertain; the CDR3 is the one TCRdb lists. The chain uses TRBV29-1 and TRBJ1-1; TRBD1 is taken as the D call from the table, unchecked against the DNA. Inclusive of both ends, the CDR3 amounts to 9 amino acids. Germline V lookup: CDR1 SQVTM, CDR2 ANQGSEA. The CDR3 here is CSVEGSLDL.

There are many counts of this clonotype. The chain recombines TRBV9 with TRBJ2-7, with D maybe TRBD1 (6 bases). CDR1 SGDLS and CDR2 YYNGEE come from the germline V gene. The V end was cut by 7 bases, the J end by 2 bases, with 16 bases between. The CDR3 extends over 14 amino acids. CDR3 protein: CASPYRQVPYEQYF. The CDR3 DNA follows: TGTGCCAGCCCTTACCGACAGGTACCCTACGAGCAGTACTTC.

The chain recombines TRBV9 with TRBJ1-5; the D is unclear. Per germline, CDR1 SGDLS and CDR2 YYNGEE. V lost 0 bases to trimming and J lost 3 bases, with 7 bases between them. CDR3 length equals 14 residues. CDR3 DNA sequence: TGTGCCAGCAGCGTAGTGGCGGACAATCAGCCCCAGCATTTT. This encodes CASSVVADNQPQHF.

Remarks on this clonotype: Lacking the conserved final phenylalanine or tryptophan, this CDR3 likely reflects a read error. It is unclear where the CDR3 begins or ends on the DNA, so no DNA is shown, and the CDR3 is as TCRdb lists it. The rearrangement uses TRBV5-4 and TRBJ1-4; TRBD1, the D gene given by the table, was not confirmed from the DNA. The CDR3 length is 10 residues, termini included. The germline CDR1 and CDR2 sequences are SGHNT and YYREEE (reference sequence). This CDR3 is CASSRQGQNY.

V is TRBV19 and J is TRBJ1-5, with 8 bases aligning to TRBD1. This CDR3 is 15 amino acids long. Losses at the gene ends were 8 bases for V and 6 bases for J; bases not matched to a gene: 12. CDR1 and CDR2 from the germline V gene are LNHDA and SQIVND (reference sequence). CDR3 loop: CASLRTGNLGQPQHF. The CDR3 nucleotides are TGTGCCAGTTTACGGACAGGGAATTTGGGTCAGCCCCAGCATTTT.

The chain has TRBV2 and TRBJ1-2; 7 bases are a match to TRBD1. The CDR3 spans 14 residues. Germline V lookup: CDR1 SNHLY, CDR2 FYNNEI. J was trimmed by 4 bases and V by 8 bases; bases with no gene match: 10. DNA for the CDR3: TGTGCCAGCGTTCCAGGGGGGGCGGGCTATGGCTACACCTTC. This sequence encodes CASVPGGAGYGYTF. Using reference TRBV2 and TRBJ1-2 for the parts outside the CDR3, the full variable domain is EPEVTQTPSHQVTQMGQEVILRCVPISNHLYFYWYRQILGQKVEFLVSFYNNEISEKSEIFDDQFSVERPDGSNFTLKIRSTKLEDSAMYFCASVPGGAGYGYTFGSGTRLTVV.

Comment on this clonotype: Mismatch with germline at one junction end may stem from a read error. DNA for the CDR3: TGTGCCATCACGGGCCAAACAACCGCGCGTGGCTACGCCTTC. Translation gives CAITGQTTARGYAF. The chain carries TRBV10-3 and TRBJ1-2; D uncertain. Germline-derived CDR1 and CDR2 are ENHRY and SYGVKD. The CDR3 consists of 14 residues.

The chain's CDR3 is CASSPTWSKETQYF. CDR3 bases: TGTGCCAGCAGTCCGACATGGTCGAAAGAGACCCAGTACTTC. J is TRBJ2-5 and V is TRBV5-6; D not certain. V lost 5 bases to trimming and J lost 3 bases, with 14 bases between them. Looked up from germline, CDR1 is SGHDT and CDR2 is YYEEEE. The CDR3 spans 14 residues.

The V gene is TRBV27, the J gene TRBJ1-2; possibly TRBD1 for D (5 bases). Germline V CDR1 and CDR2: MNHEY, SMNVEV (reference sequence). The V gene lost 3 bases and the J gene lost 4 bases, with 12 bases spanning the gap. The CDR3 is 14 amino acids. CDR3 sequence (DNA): TGTGCCAGCAGTTTTAGTCGGGGGATCTATGGCTACACCTTC. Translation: CASSFSRGIYGYTF.

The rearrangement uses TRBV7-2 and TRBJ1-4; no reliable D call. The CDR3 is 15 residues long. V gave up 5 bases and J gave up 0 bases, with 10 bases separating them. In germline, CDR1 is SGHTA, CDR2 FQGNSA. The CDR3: CASSRPPATNEKLFF. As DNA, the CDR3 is TGTGCCAGCAGCCGACCCCCAGCAACTAATGAAAAACTGTTTTTT.

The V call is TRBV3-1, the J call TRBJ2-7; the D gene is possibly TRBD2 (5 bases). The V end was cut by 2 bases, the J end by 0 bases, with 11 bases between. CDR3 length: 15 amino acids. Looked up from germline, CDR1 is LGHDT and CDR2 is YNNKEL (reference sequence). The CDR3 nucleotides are TGTGCCAGCAGCCAAAGAAACGGGAACTCCTACGAGCAGTACTTC. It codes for CASSQRNGNSYEQYF.

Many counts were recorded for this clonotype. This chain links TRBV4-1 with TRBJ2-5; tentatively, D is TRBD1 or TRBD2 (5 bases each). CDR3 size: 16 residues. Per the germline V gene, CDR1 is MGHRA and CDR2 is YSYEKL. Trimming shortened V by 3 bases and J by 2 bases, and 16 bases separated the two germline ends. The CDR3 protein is CASSHVGRSLQETQYF. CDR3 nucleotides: TGCGCCAGCAGCCATGTGGGACGTTCACTTCAAGAGACCCAGTACTTC.

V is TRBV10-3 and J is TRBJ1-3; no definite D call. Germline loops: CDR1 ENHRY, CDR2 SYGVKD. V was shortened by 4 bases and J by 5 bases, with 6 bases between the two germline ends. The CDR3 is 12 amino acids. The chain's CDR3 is CAISVGRNTIYF. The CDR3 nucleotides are TGTGCCATCAGTGTAGGGAGAAACACCATATATTTT.

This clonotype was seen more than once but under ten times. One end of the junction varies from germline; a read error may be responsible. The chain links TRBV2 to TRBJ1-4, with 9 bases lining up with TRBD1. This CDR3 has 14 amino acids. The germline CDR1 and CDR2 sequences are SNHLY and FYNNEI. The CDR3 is CASSEGQGGEKLFF. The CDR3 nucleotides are TGTGCCAGTAGTGAGGGACAGGGCGGAGAAAAACTGTTTTTT.

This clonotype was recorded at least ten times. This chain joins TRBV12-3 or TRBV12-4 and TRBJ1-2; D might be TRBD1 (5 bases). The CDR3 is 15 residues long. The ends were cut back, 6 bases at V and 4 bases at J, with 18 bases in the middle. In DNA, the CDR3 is TGTGCCAGCAGGCTATGGGGAGGGGAGTTCTATGGCTACACCTTC. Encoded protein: CASRLWGGEFYGYTF.

For the CDR3, the DNA is TGTGCCAGCAGCCGTTTCAGGGGAGGGGGCTCTGGGGCCAACGTCCTGACTTTC. This translates into CASSRFRGGGSGANVLTF. The V call is TRBV12-3 or TRBV12-4, the J call TRBJ2-6; a possible D gene is TRBD2 (7 bases). There are 18 residues in the CDR3. The ends were cut back, 6 bases at V and 0 bases at J, with 18 bases in the middle.

In DNA, the CDR3 is TGTGCCACCCGAACAGGGGGTATTCAGCCCCAGCATTTT. This translates into CATRTGGIQPQHF. The rearrangement uses TRBV28 and TRBJ1-5; 8 positions agree with TRBD1. Germline V gives CDR1 MDHEN, CDR2 SYDVKM. The CDR3 is 13 amino acids. V shed 10 bases and J 6 bases; nucleotides not matched to a gene: 8.

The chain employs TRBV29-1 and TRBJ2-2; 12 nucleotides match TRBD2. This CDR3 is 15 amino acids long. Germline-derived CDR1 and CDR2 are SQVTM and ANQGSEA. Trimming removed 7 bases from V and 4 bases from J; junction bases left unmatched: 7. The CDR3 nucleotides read TGCAGCGCAGCCCCGGGACTAGCGGGCACCGGGGAGCTGTTTTTT. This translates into CSAAPGLAGTGELFF.

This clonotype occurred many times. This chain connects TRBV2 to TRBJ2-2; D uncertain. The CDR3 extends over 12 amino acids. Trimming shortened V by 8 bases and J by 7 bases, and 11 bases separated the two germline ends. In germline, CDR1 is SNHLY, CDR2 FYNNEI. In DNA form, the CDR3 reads TGTGCCAGCCGGACCTCTGGCGGGGAGCTGTTTTTT. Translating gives CASRTSGGELFF.

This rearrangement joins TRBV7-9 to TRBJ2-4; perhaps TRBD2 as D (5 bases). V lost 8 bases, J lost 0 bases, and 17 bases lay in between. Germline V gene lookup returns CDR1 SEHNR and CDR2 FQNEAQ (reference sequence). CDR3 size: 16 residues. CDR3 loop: CASGSQDGLAKNIQYF. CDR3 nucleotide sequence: TGTGCCAGCGGCAGCCAGGACGGACTAGCCAAAAACATTCAGTACTTC.